Listed below are T cell receptor beta chains from one sample, sequenced in a study of T cell responses to AZD1222 COVID-19 vaccine. Assay: immunoSEQ multiplex PCR; the TCRdb copy retains only in-frame clones and omits some. Of roughly 44,000 clones in the sample, 65% to 85% are singletons; the top ten hold approximately 52%. This sample comprised peripheral blood, obtained on day 0 of AZD1222 vaccination. Receptor source: an adult in good health. Both conserved end residues are part of each CDR3. The D gene is left open where the match is weak. A clone size is listed for some rows: how often the clone was seen (once, few, many), or a class if it is expanded.

CDR3 length,V gene,J gene,clone size,D gene,CDR3 protein,CDR3 DNA
12,TRBV6-4,TRBJ2-1,few,-,CASSDSGNEQFF,TGTGCCAGCAGTGATTCGGGCAATGAGCAGTTCTTC
13,TRBV6-5,TRBJ2-7,once,-,CASRPTGSYEQYF,TGTGCCAGCAGACCAACAGGGTCCTACGAGCAGTACTTC
17,TRBV15,TRBJ1-6,-,-,CATSRDLELGLGSPLHF,TGTGCCACCAGCAGAGATCTTGAATTGGGTTTAGGATCACCCCTCCACTTT
13,TRBV16,TRBJ2-7,few,-,CASSYRDSYEQYF,TGTGCCAGCAGCTACCGGGACTCCTACGAGCAGTACTTC
14,TRBV7-8,TRBJ2-7,-,TRBD2,CASSGGLLLYEQYF,TGTGCCAGCAGCGGGGGACTACTTCTCTACGAGCAGTACTTC
15,TRBV28,TRBJ1-1,-,-,CASSPPNRAGTEAFF,TGTGCCAGCAGTCCGCCGAACAGGGCGGGCACTGAAGCTTTCTTT
12,TRBV10-1,TRBJ2-5,-,TRBD2,CATGTSGGTQYF,TGCGCCACAGGGACTAGCGGAGGAACCCAGTACTTC
16,TRBV5-5,TRBJ1-5,-,-,CASSLQGITGNQPQHF,TGTGCCAGCAGCTTGCAGGGAATAACCGGGAATCAGCCCCAGCATTTT
15,TRBV4-1,TRBJ1-2,-,-,CASSQEQPYLYGYTF,TGCGCCAGCAGCCAAGAGCAGCCATATCTCTATGGCTACACCTTC
16,TRBV5-1,TRBJ2-2,-,-,CASSLAAGRNTGELFF,TGCGCCAGCAGCTTGGCCGCGGGGAGGAACACCGGGGAGCTGTTTTTT
15,TRBV5-1,TRBJ1-5,-,-,CASSLEGLGNQPQHF,TGCGCCAGCAGCTTGGAGGGCCTGGGCAATCAGCCCCAGCATTTT
15,TRBV30,TRBJ2-7,-,TRBD2,CAWSGLAGASYEQYF,TGTGCCTGGAGTGGACTAGCGGGAGCTTCTTACGAGCAGTACTTC
15,TRBV18,TRBJ1-4,-,-,CASSPELATNEKLFF,TGTGCCAGCTCACCAGAGCTTGCAACTAATGAAAAACTGTTTTTT
18,TRBV2,TRBJ1-6,-,TRBD1,CASSESRQGHSYNSPLHF,TGTGCCAGCAGTGAATCGCGACAGGGGCACTCCTATAATTCACCCCTCCACTTT
13,TRBV2,TRBJ2-7,-,-,CASRGFGSYEQYF,TGTGCCAGCCGTGGGTTCGGGTCCTACGAGCAGTACTTC
14,TRBV6-2/TRBV6-3,TRBJ2-1,-,-,CASSYSDTWDEQFF,TGTGCCAGCAGTTACTCGGACACGTGGGATGAGCAGTTCTTC
13,TRBV7-3,TRBJ1-2,-,-,CASSLTAGYGYTF,TGTGCCAGCAGCTTAACGGCCGGCTATGGCTACACCTTC
13,TRBV2,TRBJ1-1,once,-,CASSEYRGTEAFF,TGTGCCAGCAGTGAATACCGAGGCACTGAAGCTTTCTTT